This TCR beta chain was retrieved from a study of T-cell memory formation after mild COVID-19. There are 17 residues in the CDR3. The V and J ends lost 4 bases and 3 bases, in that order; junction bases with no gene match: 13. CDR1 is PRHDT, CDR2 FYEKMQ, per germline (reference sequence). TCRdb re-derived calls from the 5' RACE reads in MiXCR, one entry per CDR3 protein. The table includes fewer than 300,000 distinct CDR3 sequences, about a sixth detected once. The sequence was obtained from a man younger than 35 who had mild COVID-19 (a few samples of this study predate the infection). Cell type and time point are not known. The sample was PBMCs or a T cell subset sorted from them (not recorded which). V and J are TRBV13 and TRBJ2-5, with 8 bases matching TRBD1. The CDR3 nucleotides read TGTGCCAGCAGCTCAGACAGGGGTTGGAGTGGGGAAGAGACCCAGTACTTC. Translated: CASSSDRGWSGEETQYF.